The 24 T cell receptor beta chains reported below all come from one sample, sequenced in a study of blood T cell repertoires in COVID-19. Libraries were prepared by immunoSEQ multiplex PCR; TCRdb keeps only in-frame clonotypes and omits some of them. The repertoire includes a few hundred thousand clones, about 89% of them detected once, and 0.95% to 1.5% sits in the top ten. The sample consisted of peripheral blood. These receptors were taken from a man aged 40-49 years with acute or convalescent COVID-19.

The rearrangement uses TRBV27 and TRBJ2-3; TRBD1 aligns across 7 bases. V lost 5 bases, J lost 4 bases, and 12 bases stayed unmatched. There are 16 residues in the CDR3. CDR1 and CDR2 from the germline V gene are MNHEY and SMNVEV (reference sequence). The CDR3 loop reads CASSRRTGRVPDTQYF. The CDR3 region has the DNA TGTGCCAGCAGTCGGAGGACAGGAAGGGTCCCAGATACGCAGTATTTT.

V usage is TRBV5-5 and J usage is TRBJ1-1; 8 bases align to TRBD1. The CDR3 length is 15 residues. V shed 0 bases, J shed 4 bases, and the junction held 5 bases outside the gene matches. Germline values: CDR1 SGHKS, CDR2 YYEKEE (reference sequence). The CDR3 DNA reads TGTGCCAGCAGCTTGGCCCCCGACAGGGGCACTGAAGCTTTCTTT. This sequence encodes CASSLAPDRGTEAFF.

This clone was seen once. J is TRBJ1-2 and V is TRBV13; 7 nucleotides agree with TRBD1. The V segment lost 2 bases and the J segment 8 bases; nucleotides outside the gene matches: 2. From germline, CDR1 is PRHDT and CDR2 FYEKMQ (reference sequence). CDR3 size: 12 residues. For the CDR3, the DNA is TGTGCCAGCAGCTTACAGGGGGTAGGCTACACCTTC. Amino acids: CASSLQGVGYTF. The full variable domain, completed using reference TRBV13 and TRBJ1-2, is AAGVIQSPRHLIKEKRETATLKCYPIPRHDTVYWYQQGPGQDPQFLISFYEKMQSDKGSIPDRFSAQQFSDYHSELNMSSLELGDSALYFCASSLQGVGYTFGSGTRLTVV.

The rearrangement links TRBV5-6 to TRBJ1-2; 7 nucleotides agree with TRBD1. The CDR3 extends over 16 amino acids. After removal of 2 bases from V and 6 bases from J, the junction contained 13 bases not matched to a gene. The germline V gene has CDR1 SGHDT and CDR2 YYEEEE. The CDR3 DNA is TGTGCCAGCAGCTTCCCGTTTACTGACAGGGTCGATGGCTACACCTTC. Translating it yields CASSFPFTDRVDGYTF.

This sequence joins TRBV27 and TRBJ2-1; possible D gene TRBD2, 6 bases. Germline V CDR1 and CDR2: MNHEY, SMNVEV (reference sequence). This CDR3 has 13 residues. The V end was cut by 6 bases, the J end by 4 bases, with 10 bases between. DNA for the CDR3: TGTGCCAGCAGAGGGACTTCGTACAATGAGCAGTTCTTC. Its translation: CASRGTSYNEQFF.

The chain links TRBV6-2 or TRBV6-3 to TRBJ1-4; D gene uncertain. This CDR3 has 15 amino acids. Germline loops: CDR1 MNHEY, CDR2 SVGEGT. V lost 5 bases and J 4 bases, leaving 14 bases between the germline ends. In DNA, the CDR3 is TGTGCCAGCAGTCTCTTGGGCCGCCTTAATGAAAAACTGTTTTTT. It is translated as CASSLLGRLNEKLFF.

V is TRBV29-1 and J is TRBJ1-1; 8 bases align to TRBD1. The germline V gene encodes CDR1 SQVTM and CDR2 ANQGSEA. The CDR3 loop spans 14 amino acids. J was trimmed by 4 bases and V by 4 bases; bases with no gene match: 8. The CDR3 bases are TGCAGCGTTGTAGGAGGACAGGGTGCCACTGAAGCTTTCTTT. Its protein product is CSVVGGQGATEAFF.

The chain carries TRBV7-8 and TRBJ1-6, with 9 bases that match TRBD1. With V trimmed by 6 bases and J by 2 bases, 8 bases remained unmatched. The CDR3 contains 17 residues. Germline CDR1 SGHVS, CDR2 FQNEAQ. The CDR3 DNA reads TGTGCCAGCAGTACCACCGGGACAGGGACCTATAATTCACCCCTCCACTTT. This encodes CASSTTGTGTYNSPLHF. The whole variable domain, filled in from reference TRBV7-8 and TRBJ1-6, reads GAGVSQSPRYKVAKRGQDVALRCDPISGHVSLFWYQQALGQGPEFLTYFQNEAQLDKSGLPSDRFFAERPEGSVSTLKIQRTQQEDSAVYLCASSTTGTGTYNSPLHFGNGTRLTVT.

This chain joins TRBV28 and TRBJ2-1; TRBD2 is a possible D gene (7 bases). The germline CDR1 and CDR2 sequences are MDHEN and SYDVKM. The length of the CDR3 is 11 residues. V was shortened by 6 bases and J by 13 bases, with 13 bases between the two germline ends. CDR3 in amino acids: CASSYREGQFF. DNA for the CDR3: TGTGCCAGCAGCTACAGGGAGGGCCAGTTCTTC.

The chain joins TRBV3-1 (or the pseudogene TRBV3-2) to TRBJ1-2; TRBD1 matches at 10 bases. In germline, CDR1 is LGHDT, CDR2 YNNKEL (reference sequence). CDR3 length: 15 amino acids. The V segment lost 4 bases and the J segment 6 bases; nucleotides outside the gene matches: 8. CDR3 DNA: TGTGCCAGCAGCCGGGGACAGGGGAAACCGGATGGCTACACCTTC. Translating it yields CASSRGQGKPDGYTF.

This clone was counted once. The rearrangement links TRBV28 to TRBJ1-2; 11 bases align to TRBD1. There are 17 residues in the CDR3. Germline values: CDR1 MDHEN, CDR2 SYDVKM. V lost 6 bases to trimming and J lost 4 bases; unmatched junction nucleotides: 13. In DNA form, the CDR3 reads TGTGCCAGCAGGTCCAACTCGGACAGGGGGCGGGGCTATGGCTACACCTTC. Its translation: CASRSNSDRGRGYGYTF.

The V and J genes are TRBV28 and TRBJ2-1; D ambiguous. V was clipped by 3 bases and J by 3 bases, with 12 bases between them. The germline gives CDR1 MDHEN, CDR2 SYDVKM. The CDR3 length is 15 residues. The CDR3: CASSFLARNYNEQFF. The CDR3 nucleotides are TGTGCCAGCAGTTTCCTGGCAAGAAACTACAATGAGCAGTTCTTC.

This sequence joins TRBV27 and TRBJ1-4; possible D gene TRBD1, 5 bases. The germline V gene has CDR1 MNHEY and CDR2 SMNVEV (reference sequence). The CDR3 consists of 14 residues. V lost 8 bases and J lost 6, with 16 bases in between. The CDR3 loop reads CASGAGPWDEKLFF. Written as DNA, the CDR3 is TGTGCCAGCGGGGCAGGGCCCTGGGATGAAAAACTGTTTTTT.

This clone has a handful of counts. The rearrangement uses TRBV19 and TRBJ2-7, with TRBD1 identical over 7 bases. The CDR3 extends over 12 amino acids. Germline V lookup: CDR1 LNHDA, CDR2 SQIVND (reference sequence). Germline trimming cut 8 bases from V and 3 bases from J; bases unmatched to any gene: 4. The DNA for the CDR3 is TGTGCCAGTTCCTCAGGGGGCTACGAGCAGTACTTC. Amino acids: CASSSGGYEQYF.

The CDR3 spells CAISERETSYNSPLHF. CDR3 bases: TGTGCCATCAGTGAAAGGGAGACGTCCTATAATTCACCCCTCCACTTT. V gene TRBV10-3 combines with J gene TRBJ1-6; the D is unclear. The CDR3 totals 16 residues. Trimming took off 3 bases at V and 1 base at J, with 10 bases between the two ends. The germline gives CDR1 ENHRY, CDR2 SYGVKD.

The rearrangement uses TRBV9 and TRBJ2-1; 9 bases are shared with TRBD2. Trimming removed 2 bases from V and 9 bases from J; junction bases left unmatched: 9. The CDR3 loop spans 15 amino acids. The germline V gene has CDR1 SGDLS and CDR2 YYNGEE. The CDR3 is CASSVGGGGAGEQFF. The CDR3 region has the DNA TGTGCCAGCAGCGTCGGCGGCGGGGGGGCGGGTGAGCAGTTCTTC.

This chain links TRBV14 with TRBJ2-5; no clear D gene. Between the trimmed V and J ends, which lost 2 bases and 7 bases, there was a span of 11 bases. The CDR3 runs to 13 residues. Germline values: CDR1 SGHDN, CDR2 FVKESK. CDR3 DNA: TGTGCCAGCAGCCAACGTGGGCATGGGACCCAGTACTTC. Its protein is CASSQRGHGTQYF.

This chain uses TRBV10-3 with TRBJ1-5, with D tentatively TRBD1 (6 bases). This CDR3 spans 12 amino acids. V lost 8 bases and J lost 9, with 14 bases in between. Per germline, CDR1 ENHRY and CDR2 SYGVKD. The CDR3 region has the DNA TGTGCCATCCGGGGGGGCACAGGGCCCCAGCATTTT. Its protein product is CAIRGGTGPQHF.

This clone has a handful of counts. The chain combines TRBV7-6 with TRBJ1-3; 7 nucleotides match TRBD1. J lost 2 bases, V lost 2 bases, and 3 bases had no gene match. The CDR3 is made up of 15 amino acids. Germline-derived CDR1 and CDR2 are SGHVS and FNYEAQ. The DNA for the CDR3 is TGTGCCAGCAGCTTACTGACAGGGACTGGAAACACCATATATTTT. Its protein product is CASSLLTGTGNTIYF.

The V gene is TRBV12-3 or TRBV12-4, the J gene TRBJ2-3, with D possibly matching TRBD2 (5 bases). Trimming stripped 10 bases from V and 0 bases from J, with 11 bases between. CDR3 length: 13 amino acids. For the CDR3, the DNA is TGTGCCACAGGCGGGCGTAGCACAGATACGCAGTATTTT. Translated: CATGGRSTDTQYF.

This chain links TRBV5-4 with TRBJ1-3; D gene ambiguous. The CDR3 is 12 amino acids. V was trimmed by 0 bases and J by 7 bases, leaving 5 bases between them. Looked up from germline, CDR1 is SGHNT and CDR2 is YYREEE (reference sequence). CDR3 sequence reads: CASSLGGNTIYF. The CDR3 nucleotides are TGTGCCAGCAGCTTGGGAGGGAACACCATATATTTT.

This clone has a handful of counts. The chain couples TRBV6-1 to TRBJ1-1, with TRBD1 identical over 7 bases. The germline V gene has CDR1 MNHNS and CDR2 SASEGT. V was pared by 0 bases and J by 3 bases, with 7 bases of the junction left unmatched. The CDR3 loop spans 16 amino acids. CDR3 in amino acids: CASSEARGGAYTEAFF. In DNA, the CDR3 is TGTGCCAGCAGTGAAGCGCGAGGGGGCGCGTACACTGAAGCTTTCTTT.

This chain uses TRBV6-2 or TRBV6-3 with TRBJ1-5; maybe TRBD1 (6 bases). This CDR3 has 18 residues. The V end was cut by 2 bases, the J end by 1 base, with 18 bases between. CDR1 MNHEY and CDR2 SVGEGT come from the germline V gene. CDR3 region: CASSYALASGESNQPQHF. The CDR3 DNA reads TGTGCCAGCAGTTACGCCCTTGCGTCAGGGGAAAGCAATCAGCCCCAGCATTTT.

The table lists this clone with a count of one. The same CDR3 arises from other DNA sequences in this sample as well. The rearrangement links TRBV4-1 to TRBJ1-1; TRBD1 matches at 7 bases. CDR1 and CDR2 from the germline V gene are MGHRA and YSYEKL. The CDR3 extends over 15 amino acids. The V gene end was trimmed by 1 base and the J gene end by 5 bases; junction bases not matched to a gene: 7. CDR3 bases: TGCGCCAGCAGCCAAGTACCAGGGGGACGAACTGAAGCTTTCTTT. Amino acids: CASSQVPGGRTEAFF.